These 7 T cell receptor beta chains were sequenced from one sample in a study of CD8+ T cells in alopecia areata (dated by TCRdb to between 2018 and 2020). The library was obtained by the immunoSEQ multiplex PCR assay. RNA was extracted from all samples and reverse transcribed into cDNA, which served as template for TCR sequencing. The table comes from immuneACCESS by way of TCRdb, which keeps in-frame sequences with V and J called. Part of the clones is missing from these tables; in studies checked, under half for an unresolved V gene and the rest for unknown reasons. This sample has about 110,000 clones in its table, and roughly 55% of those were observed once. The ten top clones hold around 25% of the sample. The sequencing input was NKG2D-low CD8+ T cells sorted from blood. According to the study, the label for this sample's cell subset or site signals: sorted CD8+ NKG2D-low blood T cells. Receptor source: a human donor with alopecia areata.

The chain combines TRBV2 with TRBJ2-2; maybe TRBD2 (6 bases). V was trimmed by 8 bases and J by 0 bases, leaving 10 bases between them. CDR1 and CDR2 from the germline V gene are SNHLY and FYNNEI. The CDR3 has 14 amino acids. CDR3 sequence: CASEAGSNTGELFF. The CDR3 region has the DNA TGTGCCAGCGAGGCGGGGTCGAACACCGGGGAGCTGTTTTTT.

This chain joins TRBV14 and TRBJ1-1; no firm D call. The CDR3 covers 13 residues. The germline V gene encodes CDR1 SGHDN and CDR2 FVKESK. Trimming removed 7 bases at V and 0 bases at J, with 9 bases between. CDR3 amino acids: CASNQEMNTEAFF. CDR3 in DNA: TGTGCCAGCAATCAGGAGATGAACACTGAAGCTTTCTTT.

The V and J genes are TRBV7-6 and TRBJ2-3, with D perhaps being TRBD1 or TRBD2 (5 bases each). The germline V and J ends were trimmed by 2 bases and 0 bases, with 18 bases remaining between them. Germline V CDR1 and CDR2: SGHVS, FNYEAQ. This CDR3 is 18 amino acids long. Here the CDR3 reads CASSLPLKGPRSTDTQYF. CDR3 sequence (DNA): TGTGCCAGCAGCTTACCGCTTAAGGGACCAAGAAGCACAGATACGCAGTATTTT.

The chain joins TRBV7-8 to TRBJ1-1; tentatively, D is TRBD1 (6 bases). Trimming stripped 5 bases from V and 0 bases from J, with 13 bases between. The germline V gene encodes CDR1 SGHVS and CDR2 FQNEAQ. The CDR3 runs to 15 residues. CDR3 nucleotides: TGTGCCAGCAGCCGGTCAGGACAGCTGAACACTGAAGCTTTCTTT. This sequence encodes CASSRSGQLNTEAFF.

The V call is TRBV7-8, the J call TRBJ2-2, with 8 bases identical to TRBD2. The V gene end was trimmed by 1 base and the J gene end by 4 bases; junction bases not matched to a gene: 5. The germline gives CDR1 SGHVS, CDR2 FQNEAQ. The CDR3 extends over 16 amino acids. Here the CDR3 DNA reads TGTGCCAGCAGCTTAGTTAGAGCGGGAGTCACCGGGGAGCTGTTTTTT. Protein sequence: CASSLVRAGVTGELFF.

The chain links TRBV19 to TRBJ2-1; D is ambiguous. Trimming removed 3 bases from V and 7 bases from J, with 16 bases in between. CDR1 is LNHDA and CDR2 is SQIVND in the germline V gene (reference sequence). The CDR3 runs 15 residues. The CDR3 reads CASSIFYLSGNEQFF. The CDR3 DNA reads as TGTGCCAGTAGTATTTTCTACCTCTCAGGAAATGAGCAGTTCTTC.

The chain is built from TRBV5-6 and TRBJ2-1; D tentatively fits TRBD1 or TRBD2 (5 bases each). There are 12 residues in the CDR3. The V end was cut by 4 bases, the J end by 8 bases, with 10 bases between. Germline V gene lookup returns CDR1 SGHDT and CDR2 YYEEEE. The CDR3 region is CASSPQGDEQFF. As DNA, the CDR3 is TGTGCCAGCAGCCCGCAGGGAGATGAGCAGTTCTTC.